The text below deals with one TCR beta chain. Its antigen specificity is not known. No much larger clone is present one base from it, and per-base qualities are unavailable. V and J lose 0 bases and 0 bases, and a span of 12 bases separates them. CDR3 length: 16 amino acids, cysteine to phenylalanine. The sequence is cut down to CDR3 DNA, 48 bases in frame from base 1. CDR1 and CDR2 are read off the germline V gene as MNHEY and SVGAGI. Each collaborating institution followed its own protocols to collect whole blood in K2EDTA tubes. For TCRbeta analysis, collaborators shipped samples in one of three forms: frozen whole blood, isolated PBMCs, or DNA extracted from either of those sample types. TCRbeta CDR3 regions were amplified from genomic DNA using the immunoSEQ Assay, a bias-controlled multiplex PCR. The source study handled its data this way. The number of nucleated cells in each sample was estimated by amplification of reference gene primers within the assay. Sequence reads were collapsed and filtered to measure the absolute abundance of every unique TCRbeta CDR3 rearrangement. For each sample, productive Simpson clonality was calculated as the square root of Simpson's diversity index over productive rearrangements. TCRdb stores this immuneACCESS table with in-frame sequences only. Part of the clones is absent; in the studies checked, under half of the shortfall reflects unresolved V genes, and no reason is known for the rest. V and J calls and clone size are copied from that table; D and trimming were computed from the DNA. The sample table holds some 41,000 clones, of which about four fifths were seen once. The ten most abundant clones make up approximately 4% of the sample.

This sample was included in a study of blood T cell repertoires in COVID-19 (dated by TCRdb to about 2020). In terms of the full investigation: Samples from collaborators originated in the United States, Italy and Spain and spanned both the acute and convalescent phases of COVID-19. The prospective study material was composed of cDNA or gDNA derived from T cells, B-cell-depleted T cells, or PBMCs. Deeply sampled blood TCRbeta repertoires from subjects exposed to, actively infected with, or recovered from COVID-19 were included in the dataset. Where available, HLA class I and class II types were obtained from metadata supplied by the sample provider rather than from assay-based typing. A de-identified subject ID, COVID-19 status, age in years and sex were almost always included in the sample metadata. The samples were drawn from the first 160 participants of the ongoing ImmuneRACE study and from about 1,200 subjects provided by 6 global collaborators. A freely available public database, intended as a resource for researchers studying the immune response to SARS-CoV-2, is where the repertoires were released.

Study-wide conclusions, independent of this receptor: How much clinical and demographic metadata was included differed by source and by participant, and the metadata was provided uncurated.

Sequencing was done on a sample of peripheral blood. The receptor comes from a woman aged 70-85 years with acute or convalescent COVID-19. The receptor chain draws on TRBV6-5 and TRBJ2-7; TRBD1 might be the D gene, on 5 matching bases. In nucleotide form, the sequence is TGTGCCAGCAGTTACTCGTGGCAGGGCAACTCCTACGAGCAGTACTTC. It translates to CASSYSWQGNSYEQYF.